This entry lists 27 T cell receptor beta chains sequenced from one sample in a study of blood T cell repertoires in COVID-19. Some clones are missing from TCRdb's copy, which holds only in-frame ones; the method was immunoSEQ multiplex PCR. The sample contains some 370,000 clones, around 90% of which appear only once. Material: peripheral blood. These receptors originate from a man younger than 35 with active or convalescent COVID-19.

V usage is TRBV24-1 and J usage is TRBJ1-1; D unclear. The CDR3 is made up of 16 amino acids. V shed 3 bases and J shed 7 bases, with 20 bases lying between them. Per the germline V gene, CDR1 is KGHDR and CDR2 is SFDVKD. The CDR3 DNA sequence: TGTGCCACCAGTGATACGGCGAGAGGGCGAAGCGGTGAAGCTTTCTTT. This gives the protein CATSDTARGRSGEAFF.

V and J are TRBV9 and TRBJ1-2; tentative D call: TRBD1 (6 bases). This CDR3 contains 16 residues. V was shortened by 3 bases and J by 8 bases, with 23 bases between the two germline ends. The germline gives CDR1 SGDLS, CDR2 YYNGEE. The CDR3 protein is CASSGTFLDRIGGYTF. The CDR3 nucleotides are TGTGCCAGCAGCGGAACCTTTTTAGACAGGATAGGAGGCTACACCTTC.

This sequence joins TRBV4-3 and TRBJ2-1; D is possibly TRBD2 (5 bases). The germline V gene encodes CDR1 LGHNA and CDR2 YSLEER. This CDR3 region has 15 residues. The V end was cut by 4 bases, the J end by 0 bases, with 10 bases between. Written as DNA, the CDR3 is TGCGCCAGCAGCCGAATGGGAGACTCCTACAATGAGCAGTTCTTC. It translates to CASSRMGDSYNEQFF.

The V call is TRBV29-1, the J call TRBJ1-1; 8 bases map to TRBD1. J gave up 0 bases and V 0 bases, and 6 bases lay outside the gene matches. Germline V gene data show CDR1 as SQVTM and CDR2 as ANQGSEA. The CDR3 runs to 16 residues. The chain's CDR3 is CSVEEDRGLLNTEAFF. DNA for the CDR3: TGCAGCGTTGAAGAAGACAGGGGACTATTGAACACTGAAGCTTTCTTT.

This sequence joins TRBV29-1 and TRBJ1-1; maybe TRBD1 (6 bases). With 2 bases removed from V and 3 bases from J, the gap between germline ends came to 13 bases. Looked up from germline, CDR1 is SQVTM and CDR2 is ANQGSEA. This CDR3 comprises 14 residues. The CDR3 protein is CSVERRGADTEAFF. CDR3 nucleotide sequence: TGCAGCGTTGAACGGCGGGGGGCGGACACTGAAGCTTTCTTT.

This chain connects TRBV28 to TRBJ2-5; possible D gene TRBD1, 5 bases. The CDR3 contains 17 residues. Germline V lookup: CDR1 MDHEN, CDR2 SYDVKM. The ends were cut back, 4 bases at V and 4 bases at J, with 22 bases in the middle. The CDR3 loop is CASSSPSSDNPGETQYF. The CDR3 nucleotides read TGTGCCAGCAGTTCTCCTTCCTCGGACAACCCCGGAGAGACCCAGTACTTC.

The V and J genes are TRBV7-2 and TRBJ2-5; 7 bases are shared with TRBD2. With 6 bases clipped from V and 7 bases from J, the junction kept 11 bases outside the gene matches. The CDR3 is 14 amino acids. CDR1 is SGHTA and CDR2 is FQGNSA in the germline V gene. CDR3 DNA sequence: TGTGCCAGCAGACCCCCCGGGGGGACGGGGACCCAGTACTTC. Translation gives CASRPPGGTGTQYF.

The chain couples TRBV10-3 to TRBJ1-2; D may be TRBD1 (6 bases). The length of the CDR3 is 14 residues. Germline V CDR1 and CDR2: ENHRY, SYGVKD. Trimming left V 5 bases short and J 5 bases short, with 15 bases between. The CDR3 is CAISPGELTYGYTF. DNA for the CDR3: TGTGCCATCAGTCCAGGGGAACTTACTTATGGCTACACCTTC.

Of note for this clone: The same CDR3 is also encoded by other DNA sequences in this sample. CDR3 nucleotides: TGTGCCAGCAGTTACTCAAGGACAGGGAACACTGAAGCTTTCTTT. It yields the protein CASSYSRTGNTEAFF. J is TRBJ1-1 and V is TRBV6-5; 7 bases map to TRBD1. J was trimmed by 1 base and V by 0 bases; bases with no gene match: 2. The germline gives CDR1 MNHEY, CDR2 SVGAGI. This CDR3 comprises 15 residues.

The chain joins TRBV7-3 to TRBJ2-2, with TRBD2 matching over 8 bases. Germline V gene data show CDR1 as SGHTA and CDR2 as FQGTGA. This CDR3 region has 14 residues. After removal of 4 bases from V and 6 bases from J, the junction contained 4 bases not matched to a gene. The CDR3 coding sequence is TGTGCCAGCAGCTCCGCGGGGGGAGCCGGGGAGCTGTTTTTT. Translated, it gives CASSSAGGAGELFF.

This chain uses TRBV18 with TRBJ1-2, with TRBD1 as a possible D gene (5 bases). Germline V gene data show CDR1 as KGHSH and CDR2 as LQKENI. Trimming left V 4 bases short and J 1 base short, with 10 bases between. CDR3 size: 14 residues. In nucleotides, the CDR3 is TGTGCCAGCTCACAAGACAGCCTTAACTATGGCTACACCTTC. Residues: CASSQDSLNYGYTF.

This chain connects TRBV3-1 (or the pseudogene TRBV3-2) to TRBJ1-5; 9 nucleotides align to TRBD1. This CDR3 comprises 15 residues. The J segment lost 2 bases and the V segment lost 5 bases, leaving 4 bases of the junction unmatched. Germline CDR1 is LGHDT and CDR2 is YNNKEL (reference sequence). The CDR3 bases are TGTGCCAGCAGCGCGCGGGACAGGGGCAATCAGCCCCAGCATTTT. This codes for CASSARDRGNQPQHF.

The CDR3 loop reads CASSEGGQSVEQYF. DNA for the CDR3: TGTGCCAGCAGTGAAGGGGGACAGTCCGTCGAGCAGTACTTC. The gene calls are TRBV6-1 and TRBJ2-7; 7 positions agree with TRBD1. This CDR3 contains 14 residues. Trimming removed 1 base from V and 6 bases from J; junction bases left unmatched: 6. Germline V gives CDR1 MNHNS, CDR2 SASEGT.

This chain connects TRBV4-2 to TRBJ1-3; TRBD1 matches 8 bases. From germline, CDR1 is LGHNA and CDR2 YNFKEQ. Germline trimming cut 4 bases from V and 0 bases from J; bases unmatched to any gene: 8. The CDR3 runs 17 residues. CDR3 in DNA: TGTGCCAGCAGCCCGAGCGGGACAGGCAACTCTGGAAACACCATATATTTT. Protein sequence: CASSPSGTGNSGNTIYF.

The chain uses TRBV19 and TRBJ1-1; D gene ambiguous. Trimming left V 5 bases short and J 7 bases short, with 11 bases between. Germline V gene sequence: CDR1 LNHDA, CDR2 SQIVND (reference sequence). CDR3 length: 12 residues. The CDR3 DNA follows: TGTGCCAGTAGTTTTACAGCCAGTGAAGCTTTCTTT. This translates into CASSFTASEAFF.

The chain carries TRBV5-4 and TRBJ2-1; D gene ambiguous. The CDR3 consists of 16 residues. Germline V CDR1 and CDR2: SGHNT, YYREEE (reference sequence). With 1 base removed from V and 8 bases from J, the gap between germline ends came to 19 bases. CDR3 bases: TGTGCCAGCAGCTTGTTGATGGATTTACACCGGGATGAGCAGTTCTTC. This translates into CASSLLMDLHRDEQFF.

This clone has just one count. DNA for the CDR3: TGTGCCAGCAACATCCTGGGGGGGACGATCAACTATGGCTACACCTTC. It is translated as CASNILGGTINYGYTF. The gene calls are TRBV5-8 and TRBJ1-2; D may be TRBD1 (5 bases). The CDR3 consists of 16 residues. Germline-derived CDR1 and CDR2 are SGHTS and YDEGEE. The V gene lost 6 bases and the J gene lost 2 bases, with 20 bases spanning the gap.

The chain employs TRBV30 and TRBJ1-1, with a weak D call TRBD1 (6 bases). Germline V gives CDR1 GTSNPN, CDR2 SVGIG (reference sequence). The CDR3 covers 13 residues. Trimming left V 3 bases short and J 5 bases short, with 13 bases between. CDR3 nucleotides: TGTGCCTGGAGGAGGGGGGGCCGAACTGAAGCTTTCTTT. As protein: CAWRRGGRTEAFF.

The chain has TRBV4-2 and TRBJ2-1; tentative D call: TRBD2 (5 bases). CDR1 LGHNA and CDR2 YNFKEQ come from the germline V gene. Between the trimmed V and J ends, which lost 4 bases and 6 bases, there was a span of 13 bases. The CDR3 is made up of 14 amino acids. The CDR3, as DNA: TGTGCCAGCAGCCCATGGGAGAGAGGCAATGAGCAGTTCTTC. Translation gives CASSPWERGNEQFF.

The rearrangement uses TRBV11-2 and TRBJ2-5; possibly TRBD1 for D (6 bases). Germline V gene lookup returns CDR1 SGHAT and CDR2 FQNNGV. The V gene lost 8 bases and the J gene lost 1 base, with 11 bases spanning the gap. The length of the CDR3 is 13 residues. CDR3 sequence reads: CASSRQVQETQYF. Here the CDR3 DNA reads TGTGCCAGCTCCCGACAGGTCCAAGAGACCCAGTACTTC. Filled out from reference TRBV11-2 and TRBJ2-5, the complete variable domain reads EAGVAQSPRYKIIEKRQSVAFWCNPISGHATLYWYQQILGQGPKLLIQFQNNGVVDDSQLPKDRFSAERLKGVDSTLKIQPAKLEDSAVYLCASSRQVQETQYFGPGTRLLVL.

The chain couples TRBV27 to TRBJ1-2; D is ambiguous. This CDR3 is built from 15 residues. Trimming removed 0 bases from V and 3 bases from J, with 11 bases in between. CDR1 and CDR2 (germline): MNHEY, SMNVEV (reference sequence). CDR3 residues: CASSLSAPGDYGYTF. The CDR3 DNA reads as TGTGCCAGCAGTTTATCCGCGCCCGGGGACTATGGCTACACCTTC.

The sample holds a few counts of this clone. The CDR3 bases are TGTGCCACCAGCAGCGGGAGGAGCGGACTAGCGGGAGCCACTAGCACAGATACGCAGTATTTT. Translating gives CATSSGRSGLAGATSTDTQYF. V is TRBV15 and J is TRBJ2-3; 13 bases align to TRBD2. CDR3 length equals 21 residues. Germline-derived CDR1 and CDR2 are LNHNV and YYDKDF (reference sequence). After removal of 3 bases from V and 0 bases from J, the junction contained 15 bases not matched to a gene.

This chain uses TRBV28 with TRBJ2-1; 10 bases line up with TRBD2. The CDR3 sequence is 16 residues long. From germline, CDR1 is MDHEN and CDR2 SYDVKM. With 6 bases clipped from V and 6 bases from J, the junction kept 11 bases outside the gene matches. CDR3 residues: CASSPGASGSPNEQFF. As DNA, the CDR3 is TGTGCCAGCAGCCCCGGGGCTAGCGGGAGTCCCAATGAGCAGTTCTTC.

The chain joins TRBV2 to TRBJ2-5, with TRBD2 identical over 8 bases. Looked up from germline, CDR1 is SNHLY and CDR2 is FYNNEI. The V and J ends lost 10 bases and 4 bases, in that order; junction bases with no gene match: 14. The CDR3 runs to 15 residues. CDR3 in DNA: TGTGCCACCCTATATACGGGAGGGCCTCGAGAGACCCAGTACTTC. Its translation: CATLYTGGPRETQYF.

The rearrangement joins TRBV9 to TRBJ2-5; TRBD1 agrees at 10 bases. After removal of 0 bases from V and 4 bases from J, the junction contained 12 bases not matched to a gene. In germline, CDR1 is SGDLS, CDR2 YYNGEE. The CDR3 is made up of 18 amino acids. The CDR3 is CASSVADRGRSPLETQYF. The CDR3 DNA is TGTGCCAGCAGCGTAGCAGACAGGGGGCGCTCACCCCTAGAGACCCAGTACTTC.

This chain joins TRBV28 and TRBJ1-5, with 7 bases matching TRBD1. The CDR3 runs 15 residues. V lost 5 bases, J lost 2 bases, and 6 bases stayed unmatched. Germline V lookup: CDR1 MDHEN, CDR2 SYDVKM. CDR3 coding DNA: TGTGCCAGCAGTCTTGGGGACAGACGCAATCAGCCCCAGCATTTT. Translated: CASSLGDRRNQPQHF.

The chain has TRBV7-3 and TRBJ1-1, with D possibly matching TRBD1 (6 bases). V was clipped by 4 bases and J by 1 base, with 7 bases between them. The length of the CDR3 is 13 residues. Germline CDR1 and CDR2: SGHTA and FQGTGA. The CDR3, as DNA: TGTGCCAGCAGCTCGGACAGGAACACTGAAGCTTTCTTT. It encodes CASSSDRNTEAFF.